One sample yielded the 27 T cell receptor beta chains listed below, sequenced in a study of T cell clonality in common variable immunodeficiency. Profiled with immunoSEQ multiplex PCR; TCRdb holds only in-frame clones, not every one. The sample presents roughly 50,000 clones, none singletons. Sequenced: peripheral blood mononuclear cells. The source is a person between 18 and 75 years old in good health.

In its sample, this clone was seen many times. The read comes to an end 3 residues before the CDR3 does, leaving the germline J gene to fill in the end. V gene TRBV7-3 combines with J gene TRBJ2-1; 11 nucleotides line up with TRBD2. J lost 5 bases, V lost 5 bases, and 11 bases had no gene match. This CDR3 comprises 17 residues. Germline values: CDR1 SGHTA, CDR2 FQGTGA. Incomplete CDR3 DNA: TGTGCCAGCAGCCCCGCGGGGGGACTAGCGGACAACAATGAG. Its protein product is CASSPAGGLADNNE. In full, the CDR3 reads CASSPAGGLADNNEQFF.

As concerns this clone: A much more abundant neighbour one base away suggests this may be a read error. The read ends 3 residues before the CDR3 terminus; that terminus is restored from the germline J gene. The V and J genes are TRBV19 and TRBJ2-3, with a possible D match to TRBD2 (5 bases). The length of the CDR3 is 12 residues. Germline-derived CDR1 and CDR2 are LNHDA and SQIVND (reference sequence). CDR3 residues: CASNYAGQPQYF. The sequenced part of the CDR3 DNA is TGTGCCAGTAACTACGCGGGTCAGCCG.

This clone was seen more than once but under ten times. CDR3 bases read: TGTGCCAGCTCACCACGGCAGGGGCTCTCTGGGGCCAACGTG. Translated: CASSPRQGLSGANV. The full CDR3 protein is CASSPRQGLSGANVLFF. V gene TRBV18 combines with J gene TRBJ2-2; possible D gene TRBD1, 6 bases. The CDR3 end falls 3 residues outside the read, so it is completed with the germline J gene. The CDR3 sequence is 17 residues long. Germline assignment: CDR1 KGHSH and CDR2 LQKENI. Variable domain in full (rest from reference TRBV18 and TRBJ2-2): NAGVMQNPRHLVRRRGQEARLRCSPMKGHSHVYWYRQLPEEGLKFMVYLQKENIIDESGMPKERFSAEFPKEGPSILRIQQVVRGDSAAYFCASSPRQGLSGANVLFFGEGSRLTVL.

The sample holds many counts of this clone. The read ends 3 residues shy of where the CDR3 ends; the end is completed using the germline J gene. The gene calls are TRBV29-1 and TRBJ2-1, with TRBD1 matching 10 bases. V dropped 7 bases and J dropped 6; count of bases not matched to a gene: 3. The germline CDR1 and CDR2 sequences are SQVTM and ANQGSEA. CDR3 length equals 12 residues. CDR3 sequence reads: CSAGQGSNEQFF. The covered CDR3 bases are TGCAGCGCGGGACAGGGGTCCAATGAG.

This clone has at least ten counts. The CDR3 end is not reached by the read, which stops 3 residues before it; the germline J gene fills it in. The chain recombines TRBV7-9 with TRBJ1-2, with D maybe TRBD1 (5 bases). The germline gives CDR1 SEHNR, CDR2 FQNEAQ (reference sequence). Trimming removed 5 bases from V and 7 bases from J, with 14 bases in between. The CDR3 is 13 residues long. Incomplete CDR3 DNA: TGTGCCAGCAGCACTCAGGGTAGCGGTGGC. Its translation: CASSTQGSGG. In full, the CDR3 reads CASSTQGSGGYTF.

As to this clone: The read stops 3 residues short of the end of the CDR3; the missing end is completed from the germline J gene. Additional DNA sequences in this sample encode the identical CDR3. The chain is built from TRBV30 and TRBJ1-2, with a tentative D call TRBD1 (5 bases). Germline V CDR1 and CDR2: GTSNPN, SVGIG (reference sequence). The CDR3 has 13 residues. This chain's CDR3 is CAWSVRVGVGYTF. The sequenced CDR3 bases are TGTGCCTGGAGTGTACGGGTAGGGGTTGGA.

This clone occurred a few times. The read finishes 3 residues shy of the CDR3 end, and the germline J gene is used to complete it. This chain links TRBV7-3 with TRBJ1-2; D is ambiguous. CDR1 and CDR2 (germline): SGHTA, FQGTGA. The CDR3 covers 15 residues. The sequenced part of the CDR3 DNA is TGTGCCAGCAGCTTAACTATGATAGCGGCGGATACC. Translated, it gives CASSLTMIAADT. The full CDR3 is CASSLTMIAADTYTF.

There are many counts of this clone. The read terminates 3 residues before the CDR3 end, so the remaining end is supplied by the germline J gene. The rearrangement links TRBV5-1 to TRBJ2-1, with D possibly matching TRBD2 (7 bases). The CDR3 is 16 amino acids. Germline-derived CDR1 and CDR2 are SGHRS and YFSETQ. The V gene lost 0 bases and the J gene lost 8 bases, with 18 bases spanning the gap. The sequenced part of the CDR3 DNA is TGCGCCAGCAGCTTGGCGGGGGGACACCCTTTGGATGAG. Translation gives CASSLAGGHPLDE. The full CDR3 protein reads CASSLAGGHPLDEQFF.

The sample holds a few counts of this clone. Here the CDR3 reads CASSIKGLAGRETQYF. The CDR3 DNA, read in part, is TGTGCCAGTAGTATCAAGGGACTAGCGGGACGGGAGACC. V usage is TRBV19 and J usage is TRBJ2-5; 13 nucleotides line up with TRBD2. Coverage ceases 3 residues before the CDR3 finishes, and the germline J gene fills in the end. Germline V CDR1 and CDR2: LNHDA, SQIVND (reference sequence). The trim removed 3 bases at V and 5 bases at J, leaving 6 bases unmatched. The CDR3 consists of 16 residues. Based on the CDR3 plus reference TRBV19 and TRBJ2-5, the full variable domain is DGGITQSPKYLFRKEGQNVTLSCEQNLNHDAMYWYRQDPGQGLRLIYYSQIVNDFQKGDIAEGYSVSREKKESFPLTVTSAQKNPTAFYLCASSIKGLAGRETQYFGPGTRLLVL.

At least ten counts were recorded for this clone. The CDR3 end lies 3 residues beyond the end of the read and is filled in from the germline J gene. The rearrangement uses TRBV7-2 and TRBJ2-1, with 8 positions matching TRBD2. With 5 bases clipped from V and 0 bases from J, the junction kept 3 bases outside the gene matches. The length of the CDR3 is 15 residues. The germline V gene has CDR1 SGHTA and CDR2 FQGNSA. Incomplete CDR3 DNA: TGTGCCAGCAGCCTGACTAGCGACTCCTACAATGAG. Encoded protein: CASSLTSDSYNE. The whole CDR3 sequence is CASSLTSDSYNEQFF.

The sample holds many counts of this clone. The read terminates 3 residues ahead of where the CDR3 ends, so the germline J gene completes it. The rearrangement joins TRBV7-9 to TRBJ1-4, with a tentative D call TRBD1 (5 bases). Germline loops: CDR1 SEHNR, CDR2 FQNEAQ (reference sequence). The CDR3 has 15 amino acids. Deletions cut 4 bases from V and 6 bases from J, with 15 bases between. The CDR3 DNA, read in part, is TGTGCCAGCAGCTCCACAGGCTCGCACTATGAAAAA. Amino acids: CASSSTGSHYEK. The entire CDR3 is CASSSTGSHYEKLFF.

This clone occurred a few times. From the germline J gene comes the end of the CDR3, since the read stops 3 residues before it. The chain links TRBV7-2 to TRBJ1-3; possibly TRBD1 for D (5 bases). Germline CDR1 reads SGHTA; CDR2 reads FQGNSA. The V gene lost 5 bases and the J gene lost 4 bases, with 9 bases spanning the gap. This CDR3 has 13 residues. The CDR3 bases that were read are TGTGCCAGCAGCCCCGAGGGGGGAAACACC. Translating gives CASSPEGGNT. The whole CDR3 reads CASSPEGGNTIYF.

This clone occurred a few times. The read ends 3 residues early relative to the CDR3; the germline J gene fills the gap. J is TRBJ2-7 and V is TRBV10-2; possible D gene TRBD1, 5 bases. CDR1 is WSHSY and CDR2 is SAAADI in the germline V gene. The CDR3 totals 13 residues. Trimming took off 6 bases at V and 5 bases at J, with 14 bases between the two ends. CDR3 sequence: CASRGAGRNEQYF. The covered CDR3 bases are TGCGCCAGCAGAGGGGCAGGGCGAAACGAG.

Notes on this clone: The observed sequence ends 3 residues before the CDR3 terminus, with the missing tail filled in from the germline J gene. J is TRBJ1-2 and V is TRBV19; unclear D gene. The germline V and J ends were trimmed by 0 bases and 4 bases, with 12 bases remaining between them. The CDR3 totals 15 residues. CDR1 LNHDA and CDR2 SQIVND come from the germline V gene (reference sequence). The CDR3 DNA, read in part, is TGTGCCAGTAGTATAGAAATTTCGCGGCTCTATGGC. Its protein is CASSIEISRLYG. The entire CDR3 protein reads CASSIEISRLYGYTF.

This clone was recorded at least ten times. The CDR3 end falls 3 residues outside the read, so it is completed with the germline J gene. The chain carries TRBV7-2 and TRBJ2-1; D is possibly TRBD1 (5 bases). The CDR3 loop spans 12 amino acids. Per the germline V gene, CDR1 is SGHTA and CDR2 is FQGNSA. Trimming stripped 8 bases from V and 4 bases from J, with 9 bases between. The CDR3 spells CASGDSYNEQFF. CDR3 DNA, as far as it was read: TGTGCCAGCGGAGACAGTTACAATGAG. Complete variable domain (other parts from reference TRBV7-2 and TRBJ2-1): GAGVSQSPSNKVTEKGKDVELRCDPISGHTALYWYRQSLGQGLEFLIYFQGNSAPDKSGLPSDRFSAERTGGSVSTLTIQRTQQEDSAVYLCASGDSYNEQFFGPGTRLTVL.

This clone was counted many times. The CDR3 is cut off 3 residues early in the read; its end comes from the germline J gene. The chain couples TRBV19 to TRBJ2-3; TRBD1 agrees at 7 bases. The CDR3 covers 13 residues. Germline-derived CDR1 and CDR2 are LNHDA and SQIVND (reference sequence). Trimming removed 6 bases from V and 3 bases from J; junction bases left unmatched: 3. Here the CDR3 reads CASSETGTDTQYF. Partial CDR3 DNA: TGTGCCAGTAGCGAGACAGGGACAGATACG.

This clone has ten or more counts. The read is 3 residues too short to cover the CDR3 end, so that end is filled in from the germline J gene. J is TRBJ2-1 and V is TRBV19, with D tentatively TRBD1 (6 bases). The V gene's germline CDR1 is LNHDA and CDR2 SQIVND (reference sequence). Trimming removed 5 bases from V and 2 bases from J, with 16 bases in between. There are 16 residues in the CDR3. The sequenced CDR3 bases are TGTGCCAGTAGTCTCTGGCAGGGGTCAGCCTACAATGAG. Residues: CASSLWQGSAYNE. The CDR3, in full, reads CASSLWQGSAYNEQFF.

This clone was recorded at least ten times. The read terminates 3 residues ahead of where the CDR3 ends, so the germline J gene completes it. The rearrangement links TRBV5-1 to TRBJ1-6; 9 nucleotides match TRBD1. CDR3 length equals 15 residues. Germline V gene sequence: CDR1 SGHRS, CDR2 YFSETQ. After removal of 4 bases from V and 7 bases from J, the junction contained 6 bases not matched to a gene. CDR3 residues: CASSGTGNLNSPLHF. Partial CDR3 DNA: TGCGCCAGCAGCGGGACAGGGAATCTCAATTCACCC.

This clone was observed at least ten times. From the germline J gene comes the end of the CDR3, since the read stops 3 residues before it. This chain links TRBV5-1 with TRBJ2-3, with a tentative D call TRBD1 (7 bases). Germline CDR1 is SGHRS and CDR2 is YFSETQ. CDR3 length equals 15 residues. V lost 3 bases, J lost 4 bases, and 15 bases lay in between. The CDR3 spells CASSSRGVSADTQYF. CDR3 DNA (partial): TGCGCCAGCAGCTCCAGGGGGGTTAGCGCAGATACG.

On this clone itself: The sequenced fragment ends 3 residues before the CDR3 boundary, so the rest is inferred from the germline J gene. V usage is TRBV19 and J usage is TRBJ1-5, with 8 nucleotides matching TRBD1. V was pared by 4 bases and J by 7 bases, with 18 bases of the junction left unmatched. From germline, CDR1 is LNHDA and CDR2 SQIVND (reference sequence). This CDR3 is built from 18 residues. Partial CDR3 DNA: TGTGCCAGTAGTAGGCCTATGGACAGGGTCTATAGCGGGCAGCCC. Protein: CASSRPMDRVYSGQP. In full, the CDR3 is CASSRPMDRVYSGQPQHF.

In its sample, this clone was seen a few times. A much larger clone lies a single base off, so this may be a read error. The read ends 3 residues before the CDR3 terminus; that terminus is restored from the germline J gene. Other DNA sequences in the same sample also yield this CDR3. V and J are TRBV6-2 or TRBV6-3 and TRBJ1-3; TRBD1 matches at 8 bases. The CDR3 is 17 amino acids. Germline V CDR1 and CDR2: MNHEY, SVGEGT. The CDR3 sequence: CASSRNFRDRTGNTIYF. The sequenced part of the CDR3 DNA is TGTGCCAGCAGCCGAAACTTTCGGGACAGGACTGGAAACACG.

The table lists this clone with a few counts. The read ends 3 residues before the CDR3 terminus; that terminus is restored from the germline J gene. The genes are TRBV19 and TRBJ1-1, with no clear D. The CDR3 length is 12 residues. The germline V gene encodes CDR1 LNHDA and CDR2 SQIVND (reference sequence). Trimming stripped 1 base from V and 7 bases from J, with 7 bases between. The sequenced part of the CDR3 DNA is TGTGCCAGTAGTATAGTCGGGGTTGAA. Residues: CASSIVGVE. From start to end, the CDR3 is CASSIVGVEAFF.

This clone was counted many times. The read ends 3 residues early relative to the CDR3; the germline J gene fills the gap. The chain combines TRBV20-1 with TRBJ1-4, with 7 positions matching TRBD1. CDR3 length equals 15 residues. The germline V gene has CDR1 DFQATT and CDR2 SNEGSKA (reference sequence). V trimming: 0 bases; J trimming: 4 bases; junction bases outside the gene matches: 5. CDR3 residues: CSARDDRALNEKLFF. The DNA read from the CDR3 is TGCAGTGCTAGAGACGACAGGGCCCTTAATGAAAAA.

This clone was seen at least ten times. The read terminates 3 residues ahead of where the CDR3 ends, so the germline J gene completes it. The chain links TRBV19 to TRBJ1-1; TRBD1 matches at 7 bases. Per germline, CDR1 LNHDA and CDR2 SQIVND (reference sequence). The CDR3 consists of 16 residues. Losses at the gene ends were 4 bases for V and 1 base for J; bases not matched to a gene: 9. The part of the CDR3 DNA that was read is TGTGCCAGTAGTAACAACCCGGGACAGAGGAACACTGAA. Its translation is CASSNNPGQRNTE. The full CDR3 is CASSNNPGQRNTEAFF. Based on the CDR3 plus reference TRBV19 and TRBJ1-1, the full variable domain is DGGITQSPKYLFRKEGQNVTLSCEQNLNHDAMYWYRQDPGQGLRLIYYSQIVNDFQKGDIAEGYSVSREKKESFPLTVTSAQKNPTAFYLCASSNNPGQRNTEAFFGQGTRLTVV.

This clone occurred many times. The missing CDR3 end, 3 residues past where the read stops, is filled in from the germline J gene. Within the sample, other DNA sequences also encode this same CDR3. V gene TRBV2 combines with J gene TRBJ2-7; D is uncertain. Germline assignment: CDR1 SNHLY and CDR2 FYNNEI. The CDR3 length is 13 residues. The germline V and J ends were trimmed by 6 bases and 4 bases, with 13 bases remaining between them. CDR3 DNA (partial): TGTGCCAGCAGGGCAGGATCGGCTTACGAG. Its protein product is CASRAGSAYE. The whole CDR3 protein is CASRAGSAYEQYF.

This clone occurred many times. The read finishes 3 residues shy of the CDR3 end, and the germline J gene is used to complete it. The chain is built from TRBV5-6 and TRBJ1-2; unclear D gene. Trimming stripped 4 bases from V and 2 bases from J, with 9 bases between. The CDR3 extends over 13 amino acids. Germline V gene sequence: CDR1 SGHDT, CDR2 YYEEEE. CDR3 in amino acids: CASSAGRNYGYTF. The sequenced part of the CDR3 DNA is TGTGCCAGCAGCGCGGGCCGAAACTATGGC.

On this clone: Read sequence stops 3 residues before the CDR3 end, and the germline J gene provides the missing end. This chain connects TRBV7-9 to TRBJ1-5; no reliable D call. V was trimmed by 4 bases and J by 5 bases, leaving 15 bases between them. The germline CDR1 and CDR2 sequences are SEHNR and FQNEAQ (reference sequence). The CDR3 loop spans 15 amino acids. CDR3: CASSSSGAWDQPQHF. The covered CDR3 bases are TGTGCCAGCAGCTCCTCAGGTGCGTGGGATCAGCCC.